This T cell receptor (beta chain) was sequenced during a study of post-analysis software for immune sequencing data. Turning to the study itself: Patients with relapsing-remitting, secondary progressive and progressive-relapsing multiple sclerosis courses were all represented.

Unique molecular identifiers were present in the TCR beta cDNA libraries. A population of 1 to 10 million T cells gave rise to about 500,000 cDNA molecules. TCRdb re-analysed the PCR reads in MiXCR, keeping a single row per CDR3 protein. The table lists about 180,000 distinct CDR3 sequences, approximately 31% of them singletons. Study-wide results and caveats: Comparison with controls showed significantly lower normalized Chao1 diversity in multiple sclerosis patients. Relative to controls, patients had 4 or 5 TRBV segments at higher frequency, with TRBV5-6, TRBV5-1 and TRBV20-1 among these.

This CDR3 contains 14 residues. Trimming left V 6 bases short and J 1 base short, with 13 bases between. CDR1 is SGDLS, CDR2 YYNGEE, per germline. This clonotype was detected once. What it recognizes is unknown. The rearrangement links TRBV9 to TRBJ1-2; a possible D gene is TRBD1 (5 bases). Sequencing was done on a sample of blood. This TCR derives from a girl between 10 and 17 years old with multiple sclerosis. The CDR3 is CASNPGDGNYGYTF. CDR3 sequence (DNA): TGTGCCAGCAACCCCGGGGACGGTAACTATGGCTACACCTTC.